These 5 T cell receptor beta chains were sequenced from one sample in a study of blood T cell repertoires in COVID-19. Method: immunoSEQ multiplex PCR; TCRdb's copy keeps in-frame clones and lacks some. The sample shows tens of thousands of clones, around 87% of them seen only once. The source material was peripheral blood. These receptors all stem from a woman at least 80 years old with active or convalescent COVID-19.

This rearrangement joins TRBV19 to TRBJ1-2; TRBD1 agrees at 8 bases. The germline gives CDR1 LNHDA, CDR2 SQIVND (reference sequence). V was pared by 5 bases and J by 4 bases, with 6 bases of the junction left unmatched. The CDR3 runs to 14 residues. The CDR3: CASSPAGQGYGYTF. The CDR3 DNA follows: TGTGCCAGTAGTCCGGCAGGACAGGGCTATGGCTACACCTTC.

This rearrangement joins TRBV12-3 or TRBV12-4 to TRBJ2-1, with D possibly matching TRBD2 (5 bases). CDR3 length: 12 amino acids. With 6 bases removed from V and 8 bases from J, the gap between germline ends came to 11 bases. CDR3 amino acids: CASRSAVDEQFF. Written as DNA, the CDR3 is TGTGCCAGCAGATCAGCGGTGGATGAGCAGTTCTTC.

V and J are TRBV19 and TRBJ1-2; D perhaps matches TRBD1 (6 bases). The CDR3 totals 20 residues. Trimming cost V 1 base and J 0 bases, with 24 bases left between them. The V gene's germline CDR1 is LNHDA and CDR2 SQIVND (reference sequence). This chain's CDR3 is CASSIAVWKGHSTANYGYTF. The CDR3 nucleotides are TGTGCCAGTAGTATAGCTGTTTGGAAGGGACACTCAACAGCTAACTATGGCTACACCTTC.

CDR3 protein: CASSLRLVGGPGTLTFF. The CDR3 nucleotides are TGTGCCAGCAGCTTAAGGCTGGTGGGGGGGCCCGGTACCCTAACGTTCTTC. This chain joins TRBV7-9 and TRBJ2-1, with a possible D match to TRBD2 (7 bases). Per the germline V gene, CDR1 is SEHNR and CDR2 is FQNEAQ (reference sequence). The CDR3 contains 17 residues. V was shortened by 2 bases and J by 15 bases, with 29 bases between the two germline ends.

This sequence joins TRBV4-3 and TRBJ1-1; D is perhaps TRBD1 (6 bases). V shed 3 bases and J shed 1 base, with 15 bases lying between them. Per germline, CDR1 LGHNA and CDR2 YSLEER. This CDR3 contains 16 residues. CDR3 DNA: TGCGCCAGCAGCCAGTACCCGACAGGACAGAACACTGAAGCTTTCTTT. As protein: CASSQYPTGQNTEAFF.